A single T cell receptor (beta chain) is shown here with its context. The assay was immunoSEQ multiplex PCR, and TCRdb's table has in-frame clones only and misses some. The sample has some 720,000 clones; approximately 88% are singletons. This entry comes from a study of shared T cell receptors in the human thymus. This sample was also put to use in a study of human thymus T cells. That study adds: Donors consisted of healthy Finnish infants (having corrective surgery for congenital heart defects). Corrective heart surgery yielded resections, and these provided the thymus tissue. V and J genes seemed to be used with bias in thymic and blood repertoires. Related studies noted strongly shared thymic repertoires across unrelated people.

The material sequenced was thymocytes. This sequence originates from a boy in the first two years of life with a congenital heart defect.

The CDR3 reads CASSPTPWDYRTDTQYF. The CDR3 DNA reads as TGTGCCAGCAGCCCTACTCCTTGGGACTACCGCACAGATACGCAGTATTTT. The chain recombines TRBV11-2 with TRBJ2-3, with 7 positions matching TRBD2. V dropped 5 bases and J dropped 1; count of bases not matched to a gene: 12. Germline V gene lookup returns CDR1 SGHAT and CDR2 FQNNGV. This CDR3 has 17 amino acids.